The 14 T cell receptor beta chains presented below share a single source sample, sequenced in a study of CD8+CD57+ T cells in acquired aplastic anemia. Profiling that covered TCR beta VDJ and CDR3 relied on genomic DNA as its template. TCRdb itself ran the reads through MiXCR, one entry per CDR3 protein. This table holds about 180,000 distinct CDR3 sequences, 48% found once. For sequencing, patients were chosen who had shown expansion of CD8+CD57+ cells by flow cytometry. Sequenced: sorted CD4+, CD8+, or CD8+CD57+ T cells (not recorded which) from PBMCs. Receptor source: a human donor with aplastic anemia.

This clonotype has ten or more counts. The J gene is TRBJ2-3, the V gene TRBV28, with D possibly TRBD2 on 5 matching bases. Trimming cost V 4 bases and J 4 bases, with 9 bases left between them. CDR3 length equals 13 residues. Germline V lookup: CDR1 MDHEN, CDR2 SYDVKM. The CDR3 DNA follows: TGTGCCAGCAGTTACAGACTACCAGATACGCAGTATTTT. Its protein product is CASSYRLPDTQYF.

This clonotype was counted many times. This chain links TRBV5-8 with TRBJ2-7, with D possibly TRBD1 on 5 matching bases. The germline CDR1 and CDR2 sequences are SGHTS and YDEGEE. V was pared by 3 bases and J by 2 bases, with 15 bases between. CDR3 size: 15 residues. CDR3 in DNA: TGTGCCAGCAGCTACACCGACAGTGACCCCTACGAGCAGTACTTC. Protein: CASSYTDSDPYEQYF.

The chain carries TRBV5-6 and TRBJ2-7; D unresolved. Germline V gene lookup returns CDR1 SGHDT and CDR2 YYEEEE. The CDR3 is 13 residues long. Deletions cut 0 bases from V and 0 bases from J, with 4 bases between. Written as DNA, the CDR3 is TGTGCCAGCAGCTTGGCGAACTCCTACGAGCAGTACTTC. As protein: CASSLANSYEQYF.

The chain has TRBV2 and TRBJ2-5, with TRBD2 as a possible D gene (5 bases). Trimming stripped 6 bases from V and 2 bases from J, with 10 bases between. Per the germline V gene, CDR1 is SNHLY and CDR2 is FYNNEI. CDR3 length equals 13 residues. The CDR3 is CASRERSQETQYF. CDR3 nucleotide sequence: TGTGCCAGCAGAGAGCGGTCTCAAGAGACCCAGTACTTC.

Details on this clonotype: The junction departs from germline at one end; a sequencing error may be responsible. The V and J genes are TRBV24-1 and TRBJ2-7; tentative D call: TRBD2 (5 bases). Germline V CDR1 and CDR2: KGHDR, SFDVKD. This CDR3 has 13 amino acids. For the CDR3, the DNA is TGTGACACCAGTCGGCCGGGAACGAGGGAGCAGCACTTC. Translation: CDTSRPGTREQHF.

This chain connects TRBV7-8 to TRBJ2-5; 7 bases fit TRBD1. This CDR3 comprises 14 residues. V shed 6 bases and J 1 base; nucleotides not matched to a gene: 5. Germline V gene lookup returns CDR1 SGHVS and CDR2 FQNEAQ. CDR3 protein: CASSSRDSQETQYF. In nucleotides, the CDR3 is TGTGCCAGCAGTTCGAGGGACAGCCAAGAGACCCAGTACTTC.

This chain joins TRBV7-3 and TRBJ1-1; TRBD1 might be the D (5 bases). Germline CDR1 is SGHTA and CDR2 is FQGTGA. CDR3 length: 15 amino acids. Trimming shortened V by 4 bases and J by 0 bases, and 12 bases separated the two germline ends. CDR3 in amino acids: CASSSPGRMNTEAFF. Here the CDR3 DNA reads TGTGCCAGCAGCTCCCCGGGACGGATGAACACTGAAGCTTTCTTT.

This clonotype showed up just a few times. V usage is TRBV29-1 and J usage is TRBJ1-2; D remains unclear. The CDR3 is made up of 12 amino acids. Germline CDR1 SQVTM, CDR2 ANQGSEA. The ends were cut back, 4 bases at V and 8 bases at J, with 14 bases in the middle. The CDR3 sequence is CSVGEGMGGYTF. For the CDR3, the DNA is TGCAGCGTTGGCGAGGGAATGGGGGGCTACACCTTC.

The sample holds a few counts of this clonotype. V and J are TRBV10-3 and TRBJ2-3; D possibly corresponds to TRBD2 (6 bases). CDR1 is ENHRY, CDR2 SYGVKD, per germline. V lost 10 bases and J lost 0, with 14 bases in between. The length of the CDR3 is 14 residues. DNA for the CDR3: TGTGCCAGTACTAGCCGATCTAGCACAGATACGCAGTATTTT. It translates to CASTSRSSTDTQYF.

This chain uses TRBV27 with TRBJ1-5, with D possibly being TRBD1 (6 bases). CDR1 MNHEY and CDR2 SMNVEV come from the germline V gene (reference sequence). The CDR3 has 15 residues. V gave up 4 bases and J gave up 0 bases, with 10 bases separating them. CDR3 loop: CASSSGTSSNQPQHF. The CDR3 nucleotides read TGTGCCAGCAGTTCGGGGACATCTAGCAATCAGCCCCAGCATTTT.

Many counts were recorded for this clonotype. The chain's CDR3 is CASSLRRSSYEQYF. CDR3 nucleotide sequence: TGTGCCAGCAGTCTACGACGTAGCTCCTACGAGCAGTACTTC. The V and J genes are TRBV12-3 or TRBV12-4 and TRBJ2-7; D call uncertain. The CDR3 runs 14 residues. V gave up 5 bases and J gave up 0 bases, with 11 bases separating them.

This clonotype was observed at least ten times. The rearrangement links TRBV12-3 or TRBV12-4 to TRBJ2-6; 13 nucleotides align to TRBD2. CDR3 length: 18 amino acids. The junction had 6 bases not matched to a gene; V was cut back by 3 bases and J by 4 bases. Written as DNA, the CDR3 is TGTGCCAGCAGTTTTTACGGACTAGCGGGAGCGGGGGCCAACGTCCTGACTTTC. Its protein is CASSFYGLAGAGANVLTF.

This clonotype showed up many times. The CDR3 loop reads CASSQEARGQDEKLFF. DNA of the CDR3: TGTGCCAGCAGCCAAGAAGCACGGGGGCAAGATGAAAAACTGTTTTTT. The rearrangement links TRBV4-2 to TRBJ1-4, with D perhaps matching TRBD1 (6 bases). This CDR3 is built from 16 residues. V lost 0 bases, J lost 6 bases, and 14 bases lay in between. In germline, CDR1 is LGHNA, CDR2 YNFKEQ.

The chain employs TRBV9 and TRBJ2-1; 9 bases are shared with TRBD2. The CDR3 length is 15 residues. Trimming cost V 0 bases and J 4 bases; bases outside gene matches: 2. Germline V gene sequence: CDR1 SGDLS, CDR2 YYNGEE. Here the CDR3 reads CASSVGAGGYNEQFF. CDR3 bases: TGTGCCAGCAGCGTAGGGGCGGGAGGGTACAATGAGCAGTTCTTC.